The clone carrying this TCR beta chain was seen a few times. This sample is part of a study of T-cell reconstitution after alpha-beta-depleted transplantation in children. In germline, CDR1 is DFQATT, CDR2 SNEGSKA (reference sequence). V lost 6 bases and J 5 bases, leaving 17 bases between the germline ends. The CDR3 runs 14 residues. Unique molecular identifiers were used in preparing the TCRbeta library. TCRdb re-analysed the PCR reads in MiXCR, keeping a single row per CDR3 protein. The sample lists around 480,000 distinct CDR3 sequences, approximately 30% occurring once. The clonotype comes from a human donor who donated a stem cell graft to a child with aplastic anemia. V gene TRBV20-1 combines with J gene TRBJ2-1; maybe TRBD2 (7 bases). The material sequenced was PBMCs from the stem cell graft donor, taken from the stem cell graft. CDR3 sequence (DNA): TGCAGTGCCCCCAAGGGGGGGACTGACAATGAGCAGTTCTTC. This codes for CSAPKGGTDNEQFF.